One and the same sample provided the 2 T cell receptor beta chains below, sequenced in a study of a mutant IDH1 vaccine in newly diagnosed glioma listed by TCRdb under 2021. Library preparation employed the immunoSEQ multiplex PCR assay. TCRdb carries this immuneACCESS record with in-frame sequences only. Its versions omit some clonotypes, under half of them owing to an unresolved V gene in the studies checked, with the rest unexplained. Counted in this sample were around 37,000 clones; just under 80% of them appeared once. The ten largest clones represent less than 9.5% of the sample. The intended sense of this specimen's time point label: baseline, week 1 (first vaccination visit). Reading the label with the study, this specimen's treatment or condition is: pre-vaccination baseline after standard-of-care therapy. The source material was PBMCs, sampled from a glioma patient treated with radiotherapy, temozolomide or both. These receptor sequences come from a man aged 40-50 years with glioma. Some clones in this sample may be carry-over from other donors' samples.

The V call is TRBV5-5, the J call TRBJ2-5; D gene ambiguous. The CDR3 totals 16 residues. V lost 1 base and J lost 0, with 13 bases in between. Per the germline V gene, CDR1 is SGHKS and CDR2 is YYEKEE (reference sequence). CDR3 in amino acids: CASSLLRWGNQETQYF. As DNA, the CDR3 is TGTGCCAGCAGCTTGCTTCGGTGGGGAAACCAAGAGACCCAGTACTTC.

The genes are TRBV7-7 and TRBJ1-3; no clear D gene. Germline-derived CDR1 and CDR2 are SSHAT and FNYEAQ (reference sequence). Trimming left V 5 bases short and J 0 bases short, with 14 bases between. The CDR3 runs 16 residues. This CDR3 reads CASSPGLTSSGNTIYF. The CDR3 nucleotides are TGTGCCAGCAGCCCCGGACTTACGAGCTCTGGAAACACCATATATTTT. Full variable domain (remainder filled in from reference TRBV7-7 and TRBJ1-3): GAGVSQSPRYKVTKRGQDVTLRCDPISSHATLYWYQQALGQGPEFLTYFNYEAQPDKSGLPSDRFSAERPEGSISTLTIQRTEQRDSAMYRCASSPGLTSSGNTIYFGEGSWLTVV.